The 29 T cell receptor beta chains listed next were all sequenced from one sample in a study of beta chain features in type 1 diabetes. As every portion of the isolated RNA was reverse transcribed, the sequencing read expressed TCRB transcripts. TCRdb keeps only in-frame clones here, not all; method: immunoSEQ multiplex PCR. Counted here are about 930,000 clones, 15% to 20% occurring once; the ten biggest clones make up around 0.02%. Source material: naive CD4+ T cells from blood. These receptors originate from a young woman in good health.

This clone was seen a handful of times. The chain recombines TRBV4-1 with TRBJ2-1, with a tentative D call TRBD1 (8 bases). Germline CDR1 MGHRA, CDR2 YSYEKL. The ends were cut back, 0 bases at V and 4 bases at J, with 16 bases in the middle. The CDR3 runs 17 residues. CDR3 region: CASSQDGGWTGYNEQFF. CDR3 nucleotide sequence: TGCGCCAGCAGCCAAGACGGGGGGTGGACAGGGTACAATGAGCAGTTCTTC.

The J gene is TRBJ2-7, the V gene TRBV10-3; D is possibly TRBD1 (5 bases). Germline lookup yields CDR1 ENHRY and CDR2 SYGVKD. This CDR3 region has 17 residues. Trimming left V 0 bases short and J 1 base short, with 16 bases between. CDR3 sequence: CAISESLGAATSYEQYF. CDR3 in DNA: TGTGCCATCAGTGAGTCGTTAGGGGCCGCTACGTCCTACGAGCAGTACTTC.

The chain links TRBV15 to TRBJ2-1; D ambiguous. This CDR3 is built from 14 residues. Germline values: CDR1 LNHNV, CDR2 YYDKDF (reference sequence). Between the trimmed V and J ends, which lost 3 bases and 0 bases, there was a span of 6 bases. Here the CDR3 reads CATSRASSYNEQFF. The CDR3, as DNA: TGTGCCACCAGCAGGGCCAGCTCCTACAATGAGCAGTTCTTC.

The chain couples TRBV13 to TRBJ1-1; D uncertain. CDR3 size: 13 residues. V dropped 8 bases and J dropped 5 bases, with 15 bases sitting between them. The germline V gene encodes CDR1 PRHDT and CDR2 FYEKMQ (reference sequence). The DNA for the CDR3 is TGTGCCAGCTTCCGGGCAGGTTCGACTGAAGCTTTCTTT. Translating gives CASFRAGSTEAFF.

The J gene is TRBJ2-1, the V gene TRBV5-1, with 7 bases that match TRBD1. Germline V CDR1 and CDR2: SGHRS, YFSETQ. This CDR3 has 14 amino acids. The junction had 9 bases not matched to a gene; V was cut back by 4 bases and J by 8 bases. The CDR3 bases are TGCGCCAGCAGCCACGGACAGGCCGGCGATGAGCAGTTCTTC. Translation: CASSHGQAGDEQFF.

V gene TRBV5-6 combines with J gene TRBJ2-2, with D possibly being TRBD2 (6 bases). This CDR3 comprises 15 residues. Per the germline V gene, CDR1 is SGHDT and CDR2 is YYEEEE. Trimming took 0 bases from V and 4 from J, leaving 10 bases between them. The CDR3 DNA follows: TGTGCCAGCAGCTTGGAGGGACTCCTCACCGGGGAGCTGTTTTTT. Protein product: CASSLEGLLTGELFF. The variable domain in full, with the rest retrieved from reference TRBV5-6 and TRBJ2-2, is DAGVTQSPTHLIKTRGQQVTLRCSPKSGHDTVSWYQQALGQGPQFIFQYYEEEERQRGNFPDRFSGHQFPNYSSELNVNALLLGDSALYLCASSLEGLLTGELFFGEGSRLTVL.

The gene calls are TRBV29-1 and TRBJ2-1; 7 nucleotides align to TRBD2. Germline loops: CDR1 SQVTM, CDR2 ANQGSEA. The CDR3 spans 14 residues. With 6 bases clipped from V and 9 bases from J, the junction kept 14 bases outside the gene matches. The CDR3 bases are TGCAGCGTCATAGGCGGGAGCGGACCCGGTGAGCAGTTCTTC. Its protein is CSVIGGSGPGEQFF.

The chain couples TRBV29-1 to TRBJ2-5; no clear D. Germline CDR1 and CDR2: SQVTM and ANQGSEA. The CDR3 sequence is 10 residues long. This CDR3 is CSVYQETQYF. The DNA of the CDR3 is TGCAGTGTTTACCAAGAGACCCAGTACTTC.

This chain joins TRBV5-6 and TRBJ2-5, with D tentatively TRBD1 (7 bases). The J call may be incorrect, as the DNA end agrees better with TRBJ2-7. Germline lookup yields CDR1 SGHDT and CDR2 YYEEEE. This CDR3 region has 16 residues. This CDR3 is CASSSEGPGQSYEQYF. CDR3 bases: TGTGCCAGCAGCTCGGAGGGGCCGGGACAGAGCTACGAGCAGTACTTC.

The table lists this clone with a few counts. The genes are TRBV7-2 and TRBJ2-3; D not certain. V was pared by 5 bases and J by 2 bases, with 8 bases between. Germline-derived CDR1 and CDR2 are SGHTA and FQGNSA. The CDR3 is 13 residues long. The CDR3: CASSRAPTDTQYF. Written as DNA, the CDR3 is TGTGCCAGCAGCCGAGCCCCCACAGATACGCAGTATTTT.

This chain links TRBV27 with TRBJ2-7, with TRBD2 as a possible D gene (5 bases). Trimming left V 5 bases short and J 4 bases short, with 6 bases between. CDR3 length equals 11 residues. The germline gives CDR1 MNHEY, CDR2 SMNVEV (reference sequence). The DNA of the CDR3 is TGTGCCAGCAGTCGCGGGTACGAGCAGTACTTC. Encoded protein: CASSRGYEQYF.

The sample holds a few counts of this clone. The rearrangement links TRBV6-6 to TRBJ1-1; D not certain. The CDR3 sequence is 14 residues long. V was shortened by 2 bases and J by 0 bases, with 7 bases between the two germline ends. Looked up from germline, CDR1 is MNHNY and CDR2 is SVGAGI (reference sequence). The CDR3 sequence is CASSYQLMNTEAFF. The CDR3 DNA reads as TGTGCCAGCAGTTACCAGCTAATGAACACTGAAGCTTTCTTT.

In regard to this clone: Distinct nucleotide sequences in the sample also encode this CDR3. The chain joins TRBV9 to TRBJ2-3; no definite D call. Germline CDR1 reads SGDLS; CDR2 reads YYNGEE. The CDR3 has 14 amino acids. V dropped 0 bases and J dropped 1 base, with 6 bases sitting between them. The CDR3 here is CASSVAVRTDTQYF. CDR3 sequence (DNA): TGTGCCAGCAGCGTAGCGGTACGCACAGATACGCAGTATTTT.

The J gene is TRBJ2-3, the V gene TRBV28; D unclear. V lost 3 bases and J 0 bases, leaving 10 bases between the germline ends. The CDR3 sequence is 15 residues long. Looked up from germline, CDR1 is MDHEN and CDR2 is SYDVKM. As DNA, the CDR3 is TGTGCCAGCAGTTTTCCCCCTTCTAGCACAGATACGCAGTATTTT. This sequence encodes CASSFPPSSTDTQYF.

This clone was seen only a few times. The V and J genes are TRBV21-1 and TRBJ2-3. TRBV21-1 represents a pseudogene. CDR3 length: 13 amino acids. The CDR3 DNA reads TGTGCCAGCAGCACAGGACCTACAGATACGCAGTATTTT. Its translation: CASSTGPTDTQYF.

This clone has a handful of counts. The chain recombines TRBV7-9 with TRBJ2-7; D not certain. The CDR3 contains 15 residues. Germline V gene lookup returns CDR1 SEHNR and CDR2 FQNEAQ (reference sequence). Trimming cost V 0 bases and J 0 bases, with 9 bases left between them. CDR3 nucleotide sequence: TGTGCCAGCAGCTTAGCGGAACGGAGCTCCTACGAGCAGTACTTC. Its protein is CASSLAERSSYEQYF.

V is TRBV7-9 and J is TRBJ2-1; 11 positions match TRBD2. The germline V gene has CDR1 SEHNR and CDR2 FQNEAQ (reference sequence). V lost 3 bases and J lost 9; bases outside the gene matches: 10. This CDR3 has 16 amino acids. For the CDR3, the DNA is TGTGCCAGCAGCTTCGGGCTAGCGGGAGGCCTAGGTGAGCAGTTCTTC. As protein: CASSFGLAGGLGEQFF. Full variable domain (outside the CDR3, taken from reference TRBV7-9 and TRBJ2-1): DTGVSQNPRHKITKRGQNVTFRCDPISEHNRLYWYRQTLGQGPEFLTYFQNEAQLEKSRLLSDRFSAERPKGSFSTLEIQRTEQGDSAMYLCASSFGLAGGLGEQFFGPGTRLTVL.

CDR3 coding DNA: TGTGCCAGCTACTCTGGTCTCGGAGACGTCCTGACTTTC. Encoded protein: CASYSGLGDVLTF. The rearrangement links TRBV6-1 to TRBJ2-6, with D hard to call. V lost 8 bases to trimming and J lost 11 bases, with 16 bases between them. Germline CDR1 and CDR2: MNHNS and SASEGT. The CDR3 length is 13 residues.

This clone came up a few times. The V gene is TRBV4-1, the J gene TRBJ2-1; TRBD2 matches 10 bases. After removal of 1 base from V and 3 bases from J, the junction contained 9 bases not matched to a gene. The CDR3 loop spans 18 amino acids. Germline lookup yields CDR1 MGHRA and CDR2 YSYEKL. CDR3 in amino acids: CASSQAGGLAEIYNEQFF. CDR3 in DNA: TGCGCCAGCAGCCAAGCGGGAGGACTAGCGGAGATCTACAATGAGCAGTTCTTC.

The chain couples TRBV29-1 to TRBJ2-5; TRBD1 agrees at 7 bases. Germline values: CDR1 SQVTM, CDR2 ANQGSEA. The CDR3 has 14 amino acids. V shed 7 bases and J 4 bases; nucleotides not matched to a gene: 12. CDR3 in DNA: TGCAGCGCAGGACCCAGGGCAGGGGGAGAGACCCAGTACTTC. This sequence encodes CSAGPRAGGETQYF.

This rearrangement joins TRBV20-1 to TRBJ2-2, with D perhaps matching TRBD2 (5 bases). CDR1 is DFQATT and CDR2 is SNEGSKA in the germline V gene (reference sequence). V was shortened by 7 bases and J by 5 bases, with 8 bases between the two germline ends. The CDR3 is 11 residues long. The CDR3 sequence: CSVEGTGELFF. CDR3 nucleotides: TGCAGTGTAGAGGGTACCGGGGAGCTGTTTTTT.

The rearrangement uses TRBV9 and TRBJ2-6; D call uncertain. The CDR3 length is 16 residues. V lost 2 bases to trimming and J lost 0 bases, with 9 bases between them. Germline CDR1 SGDLS, CDR2 YYNGEE. CDR3 sequence reads: CASSVAMASGANVLTF. For the CDR3, the DNA is TGTGCCAGCAGCGTTGCGATGGCCTCTGGGGCCAACGTCCTGACTTTC.

The chain recombines TRBV6-5 with TRBJ2-3, with 7 bases aligning to TRBD2. Losses at the gene ends were 7 bases for V and 2 bases for J; bases not matched to a gene: 9. Germline assignment: CDR1 MNHEY and CDR2 SVGAGI. This CDR3 contains 15 residues. The CDR3 nucleotides read TGTGCCAGCACCCAAGCGGGACGGGACACAGATACGCAGTATTTT. This encodes CASTQAGRDTDTQYF.

This chain connects TRBV27 to TRBJ2-1; D might be TRBD2 (6 bases). The CDR3 runs 15 residues. Per the germline V gene, CDR1 is MNHEY and CDR2 is SMNVEV (reference sequence). V shed 2 bases and J shed 5 bases, with 13 bases lying between them. The CDR3 DNA reads as TGTGCCAGCAGTTTACCGGGAGCCCAACACAATGAGCAGTTCTTC. It translates to CASSLPGAQHNEQFF.

This clone has just a few counts. The junction and the germline gene differ at one end; a read error may be behind it. V and J are TRBV4-3 and TRBJ2-1; 7 bases line up with TRBD2. Germline values: CDR1 LGHNA, CDR2 YSLEER. CDR3 length: 18 residues. DNA for the CDR3: TGCGCCAGCAGCAAAGAACCCGGGACTACGACGTACTACAATGAGCAGTTCTTC. Protein: CASSKEPGTTTYYNEQFF.

In this sample, this clone turned up a few times. This same CDR3 is encoded by further DNA sequences in the sample. The chain carries TRBV28 and TRBJ2-7; 9 nucleotides line up with TRBD1. V gave up 5 bases and J gave up 1 base; unmatched junction bases: 6. In germline, CDR1 is MDHEN, CDR2 SYDVKM. This CDR3 contains 15 residues. The chain's CDR3 is CASSIPGTGSYEQYF. CDR3 DNA sequence: TGTGCCAGCAGTATTCCCGGGACAGGGTCCTACGAGCAGTACTTC.

This clone appeared a few times. In nucleotides, the CDR3 is TGTGCCAGCAGCTCATCAGAGGGGCGGACGCAGTATTTT. Encoded protein: CASSSSEGRTQYF. V usage is TRBV7-3 and J usage is TRBJ2-3; D could derive from TRBD1 or TRBD2 (5 bases each). The CDR3 contains 13 residues. The V gene lost 4 bases and the J gene lost 9 bases, with 14 bases spanning the gap. The germline CDR1 and CDR2 sequences are SGHTA and FQGTGA.

The chain carries TRBV18 and TRBJ2-1, with 9 bases lining up with TRBD2. Germline V gene data show CDR1 as KGHSH and CDR2 as LQKENI. The J segment lost 5 bases and the V segment lost 5 bases, leaving 13 bases of the junction unmatched. The CDR3 is made up of 17 amino acids. The CDR3 protein is CASSTVAGGPVNNEQFF. The CDR3 coding sequence is TGTGCCAGCTCAACGGTGGCGGGAGGGCCAGTAAACAATGAGCAGTTCTTC.

V usage is TRBV7-2 and J usage is TRBJ2-5; D gene ambiguous. Per the germline V gene, CDR1 is SGHTA and CDR2 is FQGNSA. This CDR3 has 13 amino acids. The germline V and J ends were trimmed by 5 bases and 5 bases, with 12 bases remaining between them. This chain's CDR3 is CASSPTPFETQYF. The CDR3 DNA reads as TGTGCCAGCAGCCCGACCCCATTCGAGACCCAGTACTTC.